Below, 12 T cell receptor beta chains from the same sample are listed, as sequenced in a study of blood T cell repertoires in COVID-19. Assay used: immunoSEQ multiplex PCR; TCRdb lists only in-frame clones, some missing. The table lists roughly 200,000 clones, roughly 81% of them singletons. Sequences were obtained from peripheral blood. Source of these receptors: an elderly woman with acute or convalescent COVID-19.

This clone was observed a few times. This chain uses TRBV9 with TRBJ2-7; 7 bases line up with TRBD2. This CDR3 is 16 amino acids long. The V and J ends lost 2 bases and 2 bases, in that order; junction bases with no gene match: 10. The germline CDR1 and CDR2 sequences are SGDLS and YYNGEE. CDR3 residues: CASSVTSDDLTYEQYF. The CDR3 bases are TGTGCCAGCAGCGTTACTAGCGACGATCTTACCTACGAGCAGTACTTC. Full variable domain (missing parts from reference TRBV9 and TRBJ2-7): DSGVTQTPKHLITATGQRVTLRCSPRSGDLSVYWYQQSLDQGLQFLIQYYNGEERAKGNILERFSAQQFPDLHSELNLSSLELGDSALYFCASSVTSDDLTYEQYFGPGTRLTVT.

This clone has more than one count but fewer than ten. This sequence joins TRBV2 and TRBJ1-4, with D perhaps matching TRBD1 (6 bases). V was clipped by 6 bases and J by 7 bases, with 15 bases between them. The germline gives CDR1 SNHLY, CDR2 FYNNEI. The CDR3 is made up of 14 amino acids. The CDR3 coding sequence is TGTGCCAGCAGGGACAGCGGAATGGGTGAAAAACTGTTTTTT. Translating gives CASRDSGMGEKLFF. The variable domain in full, completed from reference TRBV2 and TRBJ1-4, reads EPEVTQTPSHQVTQMGQEVILRCVPISNHLYFYWYRQILGQKVEFLVSFYNNEISEKSEIFDDQFSVERPDGSNFTLKIRSTKLEDSAMYFCASRDSGMGEKLFFGSGTQLSVL.

This clone was seen a few times. V and J are TRBV7-2 and TRBJ1-1, with D possibly matching TRBD1 (5 bases). Germline assignment: CDR1 SGHTA and CDR2 FQGNSA. Trimming shortened V by 3 bases and J by 6 bases, and 8 bases separated the two germline ends. CDR3 length: 12 residues. In DNA, the CDR3 is TGTGCCAGCAGCTTCGGCAGGGCTGAAGCTTTCTTT. Translating it yields CASSFGRAEAFF. Full variable domain (outside the CDR3, taken from reference TRBV7-2 and TRBJ1-1): GAGVSQSPSNKVTEKGKDVELRCDPISGHTALYWYRQSLGQGLEFLIYFQGNSAPDKSGLPSDRFSAERTGGSVSTLTIQRTQQEDSAVYLCASSFGRAEAFFGQGTRLTVV.

The chain combines TRBV11-2 with TRBJ2-3, with a possible D match to TRBD2 (6 bases). Trimming left V 0 bases short and J 4 bases short, with 8 bases between. Germline-derived CDR1 and CDR2 are SGHAT and FQNNGV. CDR3 length equals 14 residues. The CDR3 loop is CASSLEPSADTQYF. Written as DNA, the CDR3 is TGTGCCAGCAGCTTAGAACCTAGCGCAGATACGCAGTATTTT.

A few counts support this clone. The V call is TRBV19, the J call TRBJ1-5, with D unclear. V lost 7 bases, J lost 4 bases, and 14 bases lay in between. Germline CDR1 reads LNHDA; CDR2 reads SQIVND (reference sequence). The CDR3 sequence is 14 residues long. The CDR3 here is CASKVVELNQPQHF. CDR3 DNA sequence: TGTGCCAGTAAGGTTGTGGAGTTAAATCAGCCCCAGCATTTT.

The chain is built from TRBV4-3 and TRBJ2-3, with TRBD2 matching over 9 bases. Germline lookup yields CDR1 LGHNA and CDR2 YSLEER. This CDR3 contains 18 residues. The trim removed 1 base at V and 0 bases at J, leaving 8 bases unmatched. The CDR3 loop is CASSQAPELAGSTDTQYF. The CDR3 DNA is TGCGCCAGCAGCCAAGCTCCCGAGCTAGCGGGGAGCACAGATACGCAGTATTTT.

The V and J genes are TRBV6-6 and TRBJ2-1; tentative D call: TRBD2 (5 bases). Trimming took 5 bases from V and 3 from J, leaving 8 bases between them. CDR3 size: 13 residues. Germline V gene sequence: CDR1 MNHNY, CDR2 SVGAGI (reference sequence). The CDR3 region is CASSARGYNEQFF. CDR3 in DNA: TGTGCCAGCAGTGCCCGGGGCTACAATGAGCAGTTCTTC.

This clone came up once. This specimen includes other DNA sequences encoding the same CDR3. The V gene is TRBV6-5, the J gene TRBJ1-1; D ambiguous. Looked up from germline, CDR1 is MNHEY and CDR2 is SVGAGI. V dropped 0 bases and J dropped 5 bases, with 7 bases sitting between them. The CDR3 runs to 13 residues. DNA for the CDR3: TGTGCCAGCAGTTACTCGCGGGGAACTGAAGCTTTCTTT. Translated, it gives CASSYSRGTEAFF.

The rearrangement uses TRBV30 and TRBJ2-1; TRBD2 aligns across 7 bases. Germline V gene data show CDR1 as GTSNPN and CDR2 as SVGIG (reference sequence). This CDR3 comprises 16 residues. V trimming: 4 bases; J trimming: 1 base; junction bases outside the gene matches: 10. The CDR3 coding sequence is TGTGCCTGGACCGCTTGGACTAGTCAATCCTACAATGAGCAGTTCTTC. As protein: CAWTAWTSQSYNEQFF.

The chain couples TRBV5-1 to TRBJ2-3; maybe TRBD2 (6 bases). V was trimmed by 4 bases and J by 4 bases, leaving 16 bases between them. Germline assignment: CDR1 SGHRS and CDR2 YFSETQ. This CDR3 is built from 15 residues. CDR3 residues: CASSTQRVGADTQYF. In DNA form, the CDR3 reads TGCGCCAGCAGCACCCAGCGGGTAGGTGCAGATACGCAGTATTTT.

This clone came up many times. The chain has TRBV9 and TRBJ2-5; D remains unclear. The V gene lost 4 bases and the J gene lost 1 base, with 8 bases spanning the gap. Germline CDR1 reads SGDLS; CDR2 reads YYNGEE. The CDR3 is 13 amino acids. The CDR3 spells CASSPPGQETQYF. Written as DNA, the CDR3 is TGTGCCAGCAGCCCCCCAGGCCAAGAGACCCAGTACTTC. The complete variable domain, with remaining parts taken from reference TRBV9 and TRBJ2-5, reads DSGVTQTPKHLITATGQRVTLRCSPRSGDLSVYWYQQSLDQGLQFLIQYYNGEERAKGNILERFSAQQFPDLHSELNLSSLELGDSALYFCASSPPGQETQYFGPGTRLLVL.

The chain is built from TRBV24-1 and TRBJ2-1, with 7 nucleotides matching TRBD1. The J segment lost 12 bases and the V segment lost 3 bases, leaving 13 bases of the junction unmatched. The CDR3 runs to 15 residues. Germline CDR1 is KGHDR and CDR2 is SFDVKD. CDR3 sequence (DNA): TGTGCCACCAGTGATCCCGCTAGGACAGGCGGTTGGCAGTTCTTC. Its translation is CATSDPARTGGWQFF.